The 28 T cell receptor beta chains listed next were all sequenced from one sample in a study of cytomegalovirus exposure and HLA in healthy donors. The PCR contained 60 Vbeta and 13 Jbeta primers. The data were produced by immunoSEQ multiplex PCR, yet TCRdb's version contains in-frame clones alone and is incomplete. The sample includes about 130,000 clones, about 81% of them seen just once. The sequenced sample consisted of PBMCs. The receptors were sampled from a woman aged 40 to 55 in good health and CMV-seropositive.

This clone occurred once. The chain links TRBV27 to TRBJ2-1; 7 bases map to TRBD2. V lost 8 bases, J lost 12 bases, and 13 bases stayed unmatched. This CDR3 spans 13 amino acids. Germline V gene data show CDR1 as MNHEY and CDR2 as SMNVEV (reference sequence). In DNA, the CDR3 is TGTGCCAGCGGCAGGCCAGCGGGGAGGGGGCAGTTCTTC. Translating it yields CASGRPAGRGQFF.

The chain employs TRBV7-9 and TRBJ1-3; tentatively, D is TRBD1 (6 bases). The CDR3 extends over 14 amino acids. The V gene's germline CDR1 is SEHNR and CDR2 FQNEAQ (reference sequence). Between the trimmed V and J ends, which lost 1 base and 9 bases, there was a span of 13 bases. The CDR3 sequence is CASSLDRELGTIYF. CDR3 nucleotides: TGTGCCAGCAGCTTAGACAGGGAGCTAGGCACCATATATTTT.

This sequence joins TRBV10-2 and TRBJ1-1, with D possibly being TRBD1 (6 bases). This CDR3 is built from 15 residues. Germline CDR1 WSHSY, CDR2 SAAADI. Trimming took off 8 bases at V and 0 bases at J, with 16 bases between the two ends. The CDR3 here is CASQLIQGLNTEAFF. CDR3 coding DNA: TGCGCCAGCCAGCTTATACAGGGATTGAACACTGAAGCTTTCTTT.

The V and J genes are TRBV28 and TRBJ2-3; D is uncertain. Germline V CDR1 and CDR2: MDHEN, SYDVKM. The V end lost 9 bases, the J end lost 0 bases, and 10 bases lay between the germline ends. The CDR3 runs to 13 residues. The DNA for the CDR3 is TGTGCCAGTCTTAGAACTAGCACAGATACGCAGTATTTT. Its protein is CASLRTSTDTQYF.

The rearrangement uses TRBV29-1 and TRBJ2-1; TRBD1 agrees at 9 bases. V shed 6 bases and J 9 bases; nucleotides not matched to a gene: 6. This CDR3 comprises 12 residues. Germline lookup yields CDR1 SQVTM and CDR2 ANQGSEA. The CDR3 here is CSVNTGGCEQFF. The CDR3 coding sequence is TGCAGCGTAAATACAGGGGGCTGTGAGCAGTTCTTC.

This clone was observed a few times. V is TRBV27 and J is TRBJ1-1, with D possibly TRBD1 on 6 matching bases. Germline CDR1 MNHEY, CDR2 SMNVEV (reference sequence). The CDR3 has 14 amino acids. V lost 6 bases to trimming and J lost 4 bases, with 15 bases between them. This chain's CDR3 is CASRVTGGGTEAFF. The CDR3 bases are TGTGCCAGCAGGGTGACAGGCGGGGGCACTGAAGCTTTCTTT.

The rearrangement uses TRBV9 and TRBJ1-3, with 7 positions matching TRBD1. Germline lookup yields CDR1 SGDLS and CDR2 YYNGEE. Germline trimming cut 2 bases from V and 2 bases from J; bases unmatched to any gene: 7. The CDR3 has 16 amino acids. The CDR3 DNA sequence: TGTGCCAGCAGCGTGGCGATAGGGGGCACTGGAAACACCATATATTTT. Its protein is CASSVAIGGTGNTIYF.

This CDR3 is CASSTGTTTDTQYF. CDR3 in DNA: TGCGCCAGCAGCACAGGGACAACCACAGATACGCAGTATTTT. The chain couples TRBV5-1 to TRBJ2-3; D is possibly TRBD1 (6 bases). Trimming took off 4 bases at V and 2 bases at J, with 11 bases between the two ends. Germline V gives CDR1 SGHRS, CDR2 YFSETQ. The CDR3 sequence is 14 residues long.

This sequence joins TRBV23-1 and TRBJ2-1; D not certain. TRBV23-1 is an ORF, with its function uncertain. Deletions cut 0 bases from V and 5 bases from J, with 17 bases between. This CDR3 spans 17 amino acids. CDR3 DNA sequence: TGCGCCAGCAGTCAATCCAGGATACCCTGGCCCGACAATGAGCAGTTCTTC. Its protein is CASSQSRIPWPDNEQFF.

V is TRBV7-2 and J is TRBJ2-4, with TRBD1 matching over 7 bases. Germline assignment: CDR1 SGHTA and CDR2 FQGNSA. V lost 5 bases to trimming and J lost 5 bases; unmatched junction nucleotides: 9. This CDR3 region has 15 residues. The CDR3 is CASSNTGTDQNIQYF. The CDR3 region has the DNA TGTGCCAGCAGCAACACCGGGACAGACCAAAACATTCAGTACTTC.

This sequence joins TRBV5-8 and TRBJ1-5; no definite D call. V lost 4 bases, J lost 6 bases, and 8 bases lay in between. CDR3 length: 12 residues. Per the germline V gene, CDR1 is SGHTS and CDR2 is YDEGEE. DNA of the CDR3: TGTGCCAGCAGCCCCCCGGTTCAGCCCCAGCATTTT. This codes for CASSPPVQPQHF.

Only a few counts were recorded for this clone. The chain combines TRBV6-5 with TRBJ2-7; maybe TRBD1 (6 bases). Deletions cut 6 bases from V and 4 bases from J, with 10 bases between. Germline CDR1 MNHEY, CDR2 SVGAGI. CDR3 length equals 12 residues. The CDR3 sequence: CASRQGIYEQYF. Written as DNA, the CDR3 is TGTGCCAGCAGACAGGGAATTTACGAGCAGTACTTC.

Only one count was recorded for this clone. V usage is TRBV19 and J usage is TRBJ2-1; 13 nucleotides match TRBD2. CDR1 is LNHDA, CDR2 SQIVND, per germline (reference sequence). J was trimmed by 9 bases and V by 6 bases; bases with no gene match: 8. The CDR3 runs 15 residues. CDR3 sequence (DNA): TGTGCCAGTAGGCGTACTAGCGGGAGGGCCGGTGAGCAGTTCTTC. It encodes CASRRTSGRAGEQFF. Supplemented by reference TRBV19 and TRBJ2-1, the full variable domain reads DGGITQSPKYLFRKEGQNVTLSCEQNLNHDAMYWYRQDPGQGLRLIYYSQIVNDFQKGDIAEGYSVSREKKESFPLTVTSAQKNPTAFYLCASRRTSGRAGEQFFGPGTRLTVL.

The V gene is TRBV5-1, the J gene TRBJ2-7; D gene ambiguous. In germline, CDR1 is SGHRS, CDR2 YFSETQ. The CDR3 runs 13 residues. V was cut by 4 bases and J by 2 bases, with 10 bases left in between. For the CDR3, the DNA is TGCGCCAGCAGCCGCTCTGGCACCTACGAGCAGTACTTC. This sequence encodes CASSRSGTYEQYF.

The rearrangement uses TRBV4-1 and TRBJ1-5; D ambiguous. This CDR3 is built from 14 residues. With 3 bases removed from V and 1 base from J, the gap between germline ends came to 7 bases. The V gene's germline CDR1 is MGHRA and CDR2 YSYEKL. This CDR3 reads CASSQAGSNQPQHF. In DNA form, the CDR3 reads TGCGCCAGCAGCCAGGCGGGGAGCAATCAGCCCCAGCATTTT.

The chain carries TRBV10-3 and TRBJ2-7; D is undetermined. The germline V gene has CDR1 ENHRY and CDR2 SYGVKD. This CDR3 region has 12 residues. V was trimmed by 8 bases and J by 5 bases, leaving 13 bases between them. This CDR3 is CAIGFEENEQYF. CDR3 nucleotide sequence: TGTGCCATCGGGTTTGAGGAGAACGAGCAGTACTTC.

V gene TRBV11-2 combines with J gene TRBJ1-1; D remains unclear. This CDR3 is 16 amino acids long. CDR1 is SGHAT and CDR2 is FQNNGV in the germline V gene. Trimming removed 5 bases from V and 4 bases from J, with 20 bases in between. In DNA form, the CDR3 reads TGTGCCAGCAGCCCTCCCGGGGTGTTGGGGAGCACTGAAGCTTTCTTT. This codes for CASSPPGVLGSTEAFF.

This chain connects TRBV29-1 to TRBJ1-2; D is unclear. CDR1 and CDR2 (germline): SQVTM, ANQGSEA. V lost 6 bases, J lost 6 bases, and 14 bases lay in between. The CDR3 consists of 12 residues. The chain's CDR3 is CSVLWRADGYTF. CDR3 nucleotide sequence: TGCAGCGTGTTGTGGAGGGCGGATGGCTACACCTTC.

The chain has TRBV28 and TRBJ1-1, with 10 bases lining up with TRBD1. The ends lost 5 bases at V and 6 bases at J; junction bases unmatched: 9. The CDR3 has 15 residues. The germline V gene has CDR1 MDHEN and CDR2 SYDVKM. The CDR3 bases are TGTGCCAGCAGTCGGGGGACAGGGGTTGTTTCTGAAGCTTTCTTT. As protein: CASSRGTGVVSEAFF.

The genes are TRBV9 and TRBJ2-7; TRBD2 is a possible D gene (6 bases). This CDR3 region has 14 residues. Between the trimmed V and J ends, which lost 0 bases and 5 bases, there was a span of 12 bases. CDR1 and CDR2 (germline): SGDLS, YYNGEE. CDR3 in amino acids: CASSVEGSSDEQYF. In DNA, the CDR3 is TGTGCCAGCAGCGTAGAGGGGTCTAGCGACGAGCAGTACTTC. Filled out from reference TRBV9 and TRBJ2-7, the complete variable domain reads DSGVTQTPKHLITATGQRVTLRCSPRSGDLSVYWYQQSLDQGLQFLIQYYNGEERAKGNILERFSAQQFPDLHSELNLSSLELGDSALYFCASSVEGSSDEQYFGPGTRLTVT.

This rearrangement joins TRBV2 to TRBJ1-5, with a possible D match to TRBD1 (5 bases). Germline V gene sequence: CDR1 SNHLY, CDR2 FYNNEI. The CDR3 has 13 amino acids. V gave up 3 bases and J gave up 10 bases, with 13 bases separating them. Here the CDR3 reads CASSDRAPGPQHF. CDR3 DNA: TGTGCCAGCAGTGACAGGGCTCCCGGTCCCCAGCATTTT.

This clone was seen more than once but under ten times. V gene TRBV28 combines with J gene TRBJ2-5; 7 nucleotides line up with TRBD1. The CDR3 runs 16 residues. Trimming at V came to 2 bases and at J to 5 bases, leaving 11 bases not matched to a gene. Germline-derived CDR1 and CDR2 are MDHEN and SYDVKM. The CDR3 bases are TGTGCCAGCAGTTTACGGGACAGCCCAGTTCGGGAGACCCAGTACTTC. This codes for CASSLRDSPVRETQYF.

As regards this clone: A read error is likely, as this CDR3 ends without the conserved phenylalanine or tryptophan. V and J are TRBV5-6 and TRBJ2-7; 7 positions match TRBD2. The germline V gene encodes CDR1 SGHDT and CDR2 YYEEEE. This CDR3 has 14 amino acids. The ends lost 3 bases at V and 4 bases at J; junction bases unmatched: 7. CDR3 DNA: TGTGCCAGCAGCTCCGGGACTACCACGTACGAGCAGTACCTC. Translated, it gives CASSSGTTTYEQYL.

The chain joins TRBV4-3 to TRBJ2-3, with TRBD1 matching 8 bases. The junction had 6 bases not matched to a gene; V was cut back by 4 bases and J by 3 bases. The CDR3 covers 15 residues. The germline V gene has CDR1 LGHNA and CDR2 YSLEER. The CDR3 loop is CASSPTGGTTDTQYF. CDR3 DNA: TGCGCCAGCAGCCCAACAGGGGGGACGACAGATACGCAGTATTTT.

The chain is built from TRBV5-1 and TRBJ1-4, with TRBD1 identical over 11 bases. With 3 bases clipped from V and 5 bases from J, the junction kept 3 bases outside the gene matches. This CDR3 region has 15 residues. The V gene's germline CDR1 is SGHRS and CDR2 YFSETQ. This CDR3 reads CASSSGTGGNEKLFF. CDR3 nucleotides: TGCGCCAGCAGCTCAGGGACAGGGGGGAATGAAAAACTGTTTTTT. The whole variable domain, filled in from reference TRBV5-1 and TRBJ1-4, reads KAGVTQTPRYLIKTRGQQVTLSCSPISGHRSVSWYQQTPGQGLQFLFEYFSETQRNKGNFPGRFSGRQFSNSRSEMNVSTLELGDSALYLCASSSGTGGNEKLFFGSGTQLSVL.

This clone was observed a few times. The rearrangement joins TRBV6-1 to TRBJ1-2; D call uncertain. V lost 3 bases and J lost 5, with 7 bases in between. This CDR3 region has 12 residues. Looked up from germline, CDR1 is MNHNS and CDR2 is SASEGT. The CDR3 bases are TGTGCCAGCAGTGAGGCGGGTTATGGCTACACCTTC. It specifies CASSEAGYGYTF.

This clone was observed a handful of times. The chain carries TRBV6-1 and TRBJ2-6; unclear D gene. The CDR3 loop spans 15 amino acids. Germline CDR1 MNHNS, CDR2 SASEGT. V gave up 0 bases and J gave up 11 bases, with 14 bases separating them. CDR3 sequence (DNA): TGTGCCAGCAGTGAAGCGCTTCTGGGCAGGCACGTCCTGACTTTC. Translated, it gives CASSEALLGRHVLTF.

The chain carries TRBV29-1 and TRBJ2-7; possible D gene TRBD2, 6 bases. The CDR3 has 13 residues. From germline, CDR1 is SQVTM and CDR2 ANQGSEA. The ends were cut back, 6 bases at V and 6 bases at J, with 18 bases in the middle. Here the CDR3 reads CSVDPTGSGEQYF. The DNA for the CDR3 is TGCAGCGTGGACCCTACCGGGAGCGGCGAGCAGTACTTC.